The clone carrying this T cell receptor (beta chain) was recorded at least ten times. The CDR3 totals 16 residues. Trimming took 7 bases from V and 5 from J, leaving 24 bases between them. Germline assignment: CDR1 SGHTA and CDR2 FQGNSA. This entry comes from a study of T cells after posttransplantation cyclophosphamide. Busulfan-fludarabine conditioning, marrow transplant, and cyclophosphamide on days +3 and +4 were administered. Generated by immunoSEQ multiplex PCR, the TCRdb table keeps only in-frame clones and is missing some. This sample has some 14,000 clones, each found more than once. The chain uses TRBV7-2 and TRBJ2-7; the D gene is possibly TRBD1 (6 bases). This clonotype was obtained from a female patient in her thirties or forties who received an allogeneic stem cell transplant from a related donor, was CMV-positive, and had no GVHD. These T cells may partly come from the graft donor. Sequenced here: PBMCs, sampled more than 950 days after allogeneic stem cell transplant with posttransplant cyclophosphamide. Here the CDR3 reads CASTLGGLLVSHEQYF. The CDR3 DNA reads TGTGCCAGCACCCTAGGGGGTCTGCTGGTGAGCCACGAGCAGTACTTC.